This T cell receptor (beta chain) was recovered during a study of cytomegalovirus exposure and HLA in healthy donors. Trimming shortened V by 3 bases and J by 7 bases, and 17 bases separated the two germline ends. This CDR3 contains 16 residues. CDR1 and CDR2 from the germline V gene are SGDLS and YYNGEE. Study-wide results and caveats: Analysis performed later found about 18,000 TCR beta sequences associated with HLA alleles at 0.05 false discovery rate.

Primers: 60 Vbeta forward and 13 Jbeta reverse. Clones were read by immunoSEQ multiplex PCR, and TCRdb kept only the in-frame ones, dropping some. The sample holds around 120,000 clones, around three quarters seen once. For this clone: Its antigen is currently unknown.

The TCR sequence derives from a female donor in good health and CMV-seropositive. Specimen: PBMCs. The rearrangement links TRBV9 to TRBJ1-6; D possibly corresponds to TRBD1 (6 bases). For the CDR3, the DNA is TGTGCCAGCAGCGCGACGTCAACAGGGCAAAATTCACCCCTCCACTTT. Protein product: CASSATSTGQNSPLHF.